A selection of T cell receptor beta chains follows, all from one sample in a study of vaccination and CD4 T cells after COVID-19. TCRdb used MiXCR to reprocess the PCR reads, holding one entry per CDR3 protein. Of 20,000 to 25,000 distinct CDR3 sequences in the sample, about 57% were seen once. The sequencing used CD4+ T cells from blood, collected before SARS-CoV-2 vaccination. The receptors derive from a human donor who had recovered from COVID-19. CDR3s include the opening cysteine and the closing phenylalanine or tryptophan. Each record gives: D gene, J gene, clone size, V gene, CDR3 DNA, CDR3 protein. D genes are given only for firm matches. The listing skips clone size in some rows; elsewhere it reads once, few, many or a size class.

>-|TRBJ1-1|-|TRBV27
TGTGCCAGCAGTTTAAGCGCAGGCCGACTTGAAGCTTTCTTT
CASSLSAGRLEAFF
>-|TRBJ1-2|-|TRBV20-1
TGCAGTGCCCGGACGGGAAGACGCAGCTATGGCTACACCTTC
CSARTGRRSYGYTF
>-|TRBJ1-5|few|TRBV12-3/TRBV12-4
TGTGCCAGCAGTACAACGGGTGGAGCGTCGTGGAATCAGCCCCAGCATTTT
CASSTTGGASWNQPQHF
>-|TRBJ2-2|-|TRBV28
TGTGCCAGCAGTCCTAGACAGGTCCTGAACACCGGGGAGCTGTTTTTT
CASSPRQVLNTGELFF
>-|TRBJ2-2|-|TRBV20-1
TGCAGTGCTGAGCGACGGGATCCGAACACCGGGGAGCTGTTTTTT
CSAERRDPNTGELFF
>-|TRBJ2-7|-|TRBV28
TGTGCCAGCACCTCCGGGACACCCTACGAGCAGTACTTC
CASTSGTPYEQYF
>-|TRBJ2-2|-|TRBV27
TGTGCCAGCAGTTCTGGGAACACCAGGGAGCTGTTTTTT
CASSSGNTRELFF
>TRBD1|TRBJ1-2|-|TRBV20-1
TGCAGTGCTAGAGGACAGGGCTTTAGGAGCTATGGCTACACCTTC
CSARGQGFRSYGYTF
>-|TRBJ2-5|-|TRBV6-2/TRBV6-3
TGTGCCAGCAGCCCCAGGCCAATATTACAAGAGACCCAGTACTTC
CASSPRPILQETQYF
>-|TRBJ2-3|few|TRBV7-9
TGTGCCAGCAGTTTCGAGGAAACAGATACGCAGTATTTT
CASSFEETDTQYF
>-|TRBJ2-5|-|TRBV19
TGTGCCAGTAGTCCCATGACAGCCCAGAAGACCCAGTACTTC
CASSPMTAQKTQYF
>-|TRBJ1-1|-|TRBV27
TGTGCCAGCAGTCGGATCTCTTTGAACACTGAAGCTTTCTTT
CASSRISLNTEAFF
>-|TRBJ1-2|few|TRBV10-3
TGTGCCATCAGTGCGGGCTGGGATGATGGCTACACCTTC
CAISAGWDDGYTF
>TRBD2|TRBJ2-5|-|TRBV7-6
TGTGCCAGCAGCTTTGTAGCGGGCTTACAAGAGACCCAGTACTTC
CASSFVAGLQETQYF
>TRBD1|TRBJ2-3|-|TRBV2
TGTGCCACCCCAGGGCAATGGGACAGAGCCACAGATACGCAGTATTTT
CATPGQWDRATDTQYF
>TRBD1|TRBJ2-7|-|TRBV20-1
TGCAGTGCTAGAGCGAAGAGAAGGGACAGCTCCTACGAGCAGTACTTC
CSARAKRRDSSYEQYF